The entry below describes one T cell receptor beta chain. The specificity of this receptor is unknown. Base qualities are not provided; no much larger clone lies one nucleotide away. Taken from the germline V gene, the CDR1 and CDR2 loops are SGHTA and FQGNSA. Cut back by 2 bases and 2 bases, the V and J ends lie 12 bases apart. The CDR3 runs 15 residues from the cysteine to the phenylalanine. The read is trimmed to its CDR3 DNA, 45 bases read in frame from base 1. These data belong to a study of sequential checkpoint blockade in melanoma (dated by TCRdb to the late 2010s). Concerning the study at large: Patients were randomized 1:1 to first-line nivolumab followed by ipilimumab (arm A) or ipilimumab followed by nivolumab (arm B). Maintenance nivolumab came after both trial sequences.

What the treatment or condition label conveys for this sample: randomized to nivolumab then ipilimumab (arm A) or the reverse (arm B). None of the trial patients had been given prior DNA-damaging chemotherapy. Thawed PBMCs were sorted on a FACS Aria II flow cytometer to isolate live CD3+CD8+ cells negative for CD19 and CD56. Samples were obtained from patients with melanoma enrolled in CheckMate 064, a randomized, open-label phase II trial of sequential checkpoint blockade. Peripheral blood mononuclear cells were collected by leukapheresis, purified using Ficoll-Paque, and frozen in human serum containing about 9.8% DMSO. Purity of sorted blood CD3+CD8+ cells was verified at >95% immediately after sorting, followed by DNA extraction. Points the paper makes about the study in general: The model for predicting response that combines TCR metrics with mutation burden needs to be validated in larger, independent patient cohorts.

The immunoSEQ Assay was used to immunosequence TCRbeta CDR3 regions from genomic DNA. Before high-throughput sequencing, genomic DNA was amplified using bias-controlled multiplex PCR. Per the authors' processing: To quantify the absolute abundance of each unique TCRbeta CDR3 region, the sequences were collapsed and filtered. Clonality, defined as 1 minus Pielou's evenness, was calculated using only productive rearrangements. A previously published method was used to identify clones whose frequencies were significantly greater in on-treatment samples than in baseline samples. Drawn from immuneACCESS, this table holds only the in-frame rearrangements with V and J called that TCRdb kept. Clones are partly lost; checked studies trace under half to an unresolved V gene and leave the rest unexplained. The V and J calls and clone size were taken over from that table, and D and trimming were inferred from the DNA. Present in this sample are approximately 21,000 clones, around 80% of which were seen just once. The top ten clonotypes cover under 14% of the sample.

The sequenced sample was CD8+ T cells sorted from blood (inferred from file names), obtained from a patient given nivolumab and ipilimumab in sequence. This receptor was taken from a human donor with melanoma. Recombination connected TRBV7-2 to TRBJ1-1; TRBD1 is a possible D gene, resting on 6 matching bases. The CDR3 sequence is CASSLTPDSNTEAFF. The DNA sequence is given as TGTGCCAGCAGCTTAACCCCGGACAGTAACACTGAAGCTTTCTTT. This CDR3, with the reference TRBV7-2 and TRBJ1-1 proteins standing in past its ends, gives the full variable domain GAGVSQSPSNKVTEKGKDVELRCDPISGHTALYWYRQSLGQGLEFLIYFQGNSAPDKSGLPSDRFSAERTGGSVSTLTIQRTQQEDSAVYLCASSLTPDSNTEAFFGQGTRLTVV.